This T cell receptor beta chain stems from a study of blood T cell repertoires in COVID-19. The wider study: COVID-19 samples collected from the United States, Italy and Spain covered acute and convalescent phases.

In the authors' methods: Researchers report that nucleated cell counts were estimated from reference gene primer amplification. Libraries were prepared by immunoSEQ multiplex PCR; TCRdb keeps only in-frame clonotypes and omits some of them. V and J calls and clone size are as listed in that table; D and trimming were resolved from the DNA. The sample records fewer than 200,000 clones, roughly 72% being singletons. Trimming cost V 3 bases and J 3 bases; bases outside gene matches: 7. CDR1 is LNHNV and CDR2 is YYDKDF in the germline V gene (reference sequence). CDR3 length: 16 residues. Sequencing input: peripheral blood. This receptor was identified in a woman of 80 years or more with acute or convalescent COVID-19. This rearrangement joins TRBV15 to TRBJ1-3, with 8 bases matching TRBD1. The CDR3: CATSRGTGIDGNTIYF. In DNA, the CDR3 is TGTGCCACCAGCAGGGGGACAGGCATAGATGGAAACACCATATATTTT. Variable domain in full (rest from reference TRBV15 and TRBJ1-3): DAMVIQNPRYQVTQFGKPVTLSCSQTLNHNVMYWYQQKSSQAPKLLFHYYDKDFNNEADTPDNFQSRRPNTSFCFLDIRSPGLGDTAMYLCATSRGTGIDGNTIYFGEGSWLTVV.